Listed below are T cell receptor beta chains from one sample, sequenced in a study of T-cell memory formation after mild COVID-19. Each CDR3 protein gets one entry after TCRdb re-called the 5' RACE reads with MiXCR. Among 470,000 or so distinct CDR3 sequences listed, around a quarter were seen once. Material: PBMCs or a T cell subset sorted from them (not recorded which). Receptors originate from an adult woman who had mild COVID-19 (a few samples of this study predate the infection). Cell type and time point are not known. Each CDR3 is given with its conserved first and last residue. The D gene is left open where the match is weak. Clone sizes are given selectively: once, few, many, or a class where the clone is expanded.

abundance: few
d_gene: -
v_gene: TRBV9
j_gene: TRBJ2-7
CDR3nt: TGTGCCAGCACGGACGACGCACATCCCTTTGCGGAGCAGTACTTC
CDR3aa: CASTDDAHPFAEQYF

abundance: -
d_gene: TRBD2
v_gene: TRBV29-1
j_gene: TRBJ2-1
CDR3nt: TGCAGCTCATGGACTAGCGGGGGGGTGGTCTACAATGAGCAGTTCTTC
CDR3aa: CSSWTSGGVVYNEQFF

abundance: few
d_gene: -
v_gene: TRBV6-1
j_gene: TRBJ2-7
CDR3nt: TGTGCCAGCAGGGCCTTGGGCCTCACCTACGAGCAGTACTTC
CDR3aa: CASRALGLTYEQYF

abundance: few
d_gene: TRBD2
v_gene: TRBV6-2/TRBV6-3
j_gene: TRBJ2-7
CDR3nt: TGTGCCAGCAGTTACGGGACTAGCGGGTACGAGCAGTACTTC
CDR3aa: CASSYGTSGYEQYF

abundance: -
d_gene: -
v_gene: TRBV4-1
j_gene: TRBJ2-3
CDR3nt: TGCGCCAGCAGCCAAGGGGCGATAGCTTACACAGATACGCAGTATTTT
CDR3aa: CASSQGAIAYTDTQYF

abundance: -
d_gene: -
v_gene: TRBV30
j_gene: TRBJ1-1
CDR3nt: TGTGCCTGGGACCTACAGGGATTGAACACTGAAGCTTTCTTT
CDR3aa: CAWDLQGLNTEAFF

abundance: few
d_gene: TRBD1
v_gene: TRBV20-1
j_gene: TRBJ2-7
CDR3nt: TGCAGTGCTAGAGACCGGGACAGGGCCCCCTACGAGCAGTACTTC
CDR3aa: CSARDRDRAPYEQYF

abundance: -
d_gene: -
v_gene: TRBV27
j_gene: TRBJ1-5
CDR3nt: TGTGCCAGCAGTCTTCGGTGGACCTCCTTGAATCAGCCCCAGCATTTT
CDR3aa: CASSLRWTSLNQPQHF

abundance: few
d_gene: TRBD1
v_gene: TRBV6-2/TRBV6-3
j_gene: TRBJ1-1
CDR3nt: TGTGCCAGCAGTTACTCGTCACAGGGGATTAGCATGAACACTGAAGCTTTCTTT
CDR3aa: CASSYSSQGISMNTEAFF

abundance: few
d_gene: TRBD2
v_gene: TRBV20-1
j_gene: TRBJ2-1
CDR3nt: TGCAGTGCTAACCCGTTAAGGCGGGGGAGCTCCTACAATGAGCAGTTCTTC
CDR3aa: CSANPLRRGSSYNEQFF

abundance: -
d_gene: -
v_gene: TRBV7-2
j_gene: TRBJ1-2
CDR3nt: TGTGCCAGCAGCTTGGGAGGGTACAATGGCTACACCTTC
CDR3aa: CASSLGGYNGYTF

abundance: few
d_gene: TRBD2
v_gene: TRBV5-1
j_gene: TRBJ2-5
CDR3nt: TGCGCCAGCAGCTCGGCACCGGGACTAGCGGAGGGTGCGCAAGAGACCCAGTACTTC
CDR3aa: CASSSAPGLAEGAQETQYF

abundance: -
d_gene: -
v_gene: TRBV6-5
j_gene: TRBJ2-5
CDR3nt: TGTGCCAGCAGTAGACTCGGGAGTTGGAGAGAGACCCAGTACTTC
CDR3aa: CASSRLGSWRETQYF

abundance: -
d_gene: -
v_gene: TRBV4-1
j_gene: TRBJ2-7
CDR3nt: TGCGCCAGCAGCCAAGTAGAAGGGCTTTCCTACGAGCAGTACTTC
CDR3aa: CASSQVEGLSYEQYF

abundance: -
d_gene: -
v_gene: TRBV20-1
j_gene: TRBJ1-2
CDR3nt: TGCAGTGCTAACAATCAGGTCGGGGGCTACACCTTC
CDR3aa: CSANNQVGGYTF

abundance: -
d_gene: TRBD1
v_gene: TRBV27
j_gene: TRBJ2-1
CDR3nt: TGTGCCAGCAGTAACCCGGGACAGGGTTACAATGAGCAGTTCTTC
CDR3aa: CASSNPGQGYNEQFF

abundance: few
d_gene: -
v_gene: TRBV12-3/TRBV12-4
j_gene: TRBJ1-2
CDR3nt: TGTGCCAGCAGTCCGGCTTCCGGGCCCCGAGGGGGCTACACCTTC
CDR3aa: CASSPASGPRGGYTF

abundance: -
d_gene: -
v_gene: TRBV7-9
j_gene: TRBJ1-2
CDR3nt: TGTGCCAGCAGCTTAGCTAGGAACCTCTATGGCTACACCTTC
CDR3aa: CASSLARNLYGYTF

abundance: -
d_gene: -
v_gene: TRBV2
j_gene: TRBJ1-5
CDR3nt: TGTGCCAGCAGTGAAGAGGGGAAGGCGTACCAGCATTTT
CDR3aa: CASSEEGKAYQHF

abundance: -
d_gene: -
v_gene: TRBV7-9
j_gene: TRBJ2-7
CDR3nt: TGTGCCAGCAGCTCCCCGGAGCGATCCTACGAGCAGTACTTC
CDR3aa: CASSSPERSYEQYF

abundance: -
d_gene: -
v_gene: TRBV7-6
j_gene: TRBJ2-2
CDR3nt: TGTGCCAGCAGCTTAGAAGTCAACACCGGGGAGCTGTTTTTT
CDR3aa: CASSLEVNTGELFF

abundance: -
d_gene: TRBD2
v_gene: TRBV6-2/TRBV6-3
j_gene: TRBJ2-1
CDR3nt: TGTGCCAGCATTCCTAGGGGAGGGGACAATGAGCAGTTCTTC
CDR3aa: CASIPRGGDNEQFF

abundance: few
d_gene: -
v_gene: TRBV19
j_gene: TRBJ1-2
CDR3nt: TGTGCCAGTAGTGCTGGACAACTCTATGGCTACACCTTC
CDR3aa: CASSAGQLYGYTF

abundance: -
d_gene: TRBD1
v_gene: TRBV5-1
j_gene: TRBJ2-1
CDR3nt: TGCGCCAGCAGCTGGTCTGACAGGGGCTACAATGAGCAGTTCTTC
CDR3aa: CASSWSDRGYNEQFF

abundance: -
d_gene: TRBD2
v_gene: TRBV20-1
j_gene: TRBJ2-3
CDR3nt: TGCAGTGCTCCGGCGGGGGGGAGCACAGATACGCAGTATTTT
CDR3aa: CSAPAGGSTDTQYF

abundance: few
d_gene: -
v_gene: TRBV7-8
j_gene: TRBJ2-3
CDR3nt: TGTGCCAGCAGCTTTCCGGGAGCGGGCACAGATACGCAGTATTTT
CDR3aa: CASSFPGAGTDTQYF

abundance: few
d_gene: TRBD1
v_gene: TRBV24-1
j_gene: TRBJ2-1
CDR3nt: TGTGCCACCAGTGATTTACGGACAGGGCTGGATGAGCAGTTCTTC
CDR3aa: CATSDLRTGLDEQFF

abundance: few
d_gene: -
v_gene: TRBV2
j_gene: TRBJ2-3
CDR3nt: TGTGCCAGCAGAGGGACTTGGACAGATACGCAGTATTTT
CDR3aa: CASRGTWTDTQYF

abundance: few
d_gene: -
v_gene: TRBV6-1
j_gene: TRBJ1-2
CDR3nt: TGTGCCAGCAGTGAAGCGCGGTCTAACTATGGCTACACCTTC
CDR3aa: CASSEARSNYGYTF

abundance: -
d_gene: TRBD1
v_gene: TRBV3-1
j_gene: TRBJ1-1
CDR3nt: TGTGCCACCGGGGGACAGGGCTACACTGAAGCTTTCTTT
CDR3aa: CATGGQGYTEAFF

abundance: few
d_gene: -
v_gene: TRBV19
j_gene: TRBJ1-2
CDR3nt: TGTGCCAGTAGTAAGGGCTATGGCTACACCTTC
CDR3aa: CASSKGYGYTF

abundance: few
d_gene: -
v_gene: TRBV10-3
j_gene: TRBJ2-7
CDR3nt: TGTGCCATCAGTAAGGACAGCGACGCCTACGAGCAGTACTTC
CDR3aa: CAISKDSDAYEQYF

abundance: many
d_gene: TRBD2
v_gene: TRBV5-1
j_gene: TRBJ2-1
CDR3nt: TGCGCCAGCAGCTTGGAAGGACTAGACCGCTACAATGAGCAGTTCTTC
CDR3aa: CASSLEGLDRYNEQFF

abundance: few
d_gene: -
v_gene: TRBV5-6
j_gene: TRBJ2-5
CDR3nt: TGTGCCAGCTCCGACACGGAGACCCAGTACTTC
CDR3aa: CASSDTETQYF

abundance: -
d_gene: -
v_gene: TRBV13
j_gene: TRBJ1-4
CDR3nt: TGTGCCAGCAGCCCGCGGGGTCGTAATGAAAAACTGTTTTTT
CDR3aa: CASSPRGRNEKLFF

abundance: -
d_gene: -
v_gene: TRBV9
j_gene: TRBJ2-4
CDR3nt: TGTGCCAGCAGCGGGGGATCTAGGGACATTCAGTACTTC
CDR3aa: CASSGGSRDIQYF

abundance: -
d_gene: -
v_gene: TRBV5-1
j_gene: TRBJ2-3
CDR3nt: TGCGCCAGCAGCTCTCCGGTTAGCACAGATACGCAGTATTTT
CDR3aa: CASSSPVSTDTQYF

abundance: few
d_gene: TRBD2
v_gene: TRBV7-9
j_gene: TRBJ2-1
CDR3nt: TGTGCCAGCAGCTTAGAGCCGGGACTAGCGGGAGGCTATGAGCAGTTCTTC
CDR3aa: CASSLEPGLAGGYEQFF

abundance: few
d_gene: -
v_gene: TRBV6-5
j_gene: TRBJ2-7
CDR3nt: TGTGCCAGCAGTTACTCCCAGCCAATACCCTACGAGCAGTACTTC
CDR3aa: CASSYSQPIPYEQYF

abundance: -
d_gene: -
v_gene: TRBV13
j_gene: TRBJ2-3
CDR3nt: TGTGCCAGCAGCATATTCACAGATACGCAGTATTTT
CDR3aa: CASSIFTDTQYF

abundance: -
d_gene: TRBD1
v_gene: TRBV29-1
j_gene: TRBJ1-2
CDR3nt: TGCAGCGTTGAAGAGGGGACAGGGGCCGGCTCCACCTTC
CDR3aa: CSVEEGTGAGSTF

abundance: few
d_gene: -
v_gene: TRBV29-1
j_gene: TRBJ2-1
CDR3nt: TGCAGCGTTGGCGCTGGACTCACCTACAATGAGCAGTTCTTC
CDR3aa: CSVGAGLTYNEQFF

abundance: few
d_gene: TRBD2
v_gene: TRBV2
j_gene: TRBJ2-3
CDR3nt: TGTGCCAGCAGTCACCGGACTAGCGGGAGAGGTACGCAGTATTTT
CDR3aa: CASSHRTSGRGTQYF

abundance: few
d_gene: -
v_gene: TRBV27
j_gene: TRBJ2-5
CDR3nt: TGTGCCAGCAGGAAGGGAGAGACCCAGTACTTC
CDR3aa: CASRKGETQYF

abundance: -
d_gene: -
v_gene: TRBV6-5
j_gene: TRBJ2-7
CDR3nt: TGTGCCAGCAGTTACACTACAGACTACGAGCAGTACTTC
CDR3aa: CASSYTTDYEQYF

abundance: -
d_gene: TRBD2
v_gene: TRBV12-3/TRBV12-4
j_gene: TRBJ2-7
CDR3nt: TGTGCCAGCAGTTGGAGGCGGGGGAGCTCCTACGAGCAGTACTTC
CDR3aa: CASSWRRGSSYEQYF

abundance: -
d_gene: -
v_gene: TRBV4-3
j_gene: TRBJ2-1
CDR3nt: TGCGCCAGCAGCCAAGGAGGGCTAGCGTTTTACAATGAGCAGTTCTTC
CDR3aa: CASSQGGLAFYNEQFF

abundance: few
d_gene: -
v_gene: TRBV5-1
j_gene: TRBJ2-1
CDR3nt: TGCGCCAGCAAACTGTCGGTAGGTCCACCCTCCTACAATGAGCAGTTCTTC
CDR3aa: CASKLSVGPPSYNEQFF

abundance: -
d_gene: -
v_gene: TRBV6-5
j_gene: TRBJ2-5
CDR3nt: TGTGCCAGCAGTCAATTAGCGGCACAAGAGACCCAGTACTTC
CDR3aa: CASSQLAAQETQYF

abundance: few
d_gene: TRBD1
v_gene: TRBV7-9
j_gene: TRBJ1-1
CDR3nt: TGTGCCAGCAGCCCGGGACAGGGGCTTAGTGAAGCTTTCTTT
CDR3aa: CASSPGQGLSEAFF

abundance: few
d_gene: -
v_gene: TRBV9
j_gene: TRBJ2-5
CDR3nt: TGTGCCAGCAGCGTAGAAATCACTAGTCCAGAGACCCAGTACTTC
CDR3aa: CASSVEITSPETQYF

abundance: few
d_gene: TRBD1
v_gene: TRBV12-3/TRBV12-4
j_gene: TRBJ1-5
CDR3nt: TGTGCCAGCAGTTTTGGGGACAGGGGCAATCAGCCCCAGCATTTT
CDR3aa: CASSFGDRGNQPQHF

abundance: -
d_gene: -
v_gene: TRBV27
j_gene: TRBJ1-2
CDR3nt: TGTGCCAGCAGTTTATCGCGGGGGGACTGGGGCTACACCTTC
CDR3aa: CASSLSRGDWGYTF

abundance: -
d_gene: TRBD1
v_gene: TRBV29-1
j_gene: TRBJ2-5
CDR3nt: TGCAGCGCCGTTAGATGGGACAGGGGTGAGACCCAGTACTTC
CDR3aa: CSAVRWDRGETQYF